The 6 T cell receptor beta chains presented below share a single source sample, sequenced in a study of beta chain features in type 1 diabetes. Expressed TCRB transcripts got sequenced, as all isolated RNA was reverse transcribed. Profiled with immunoSEQ multiplex PCR; TCRdb holds only in-frame clones, not every one. The sample records 900,000 or so clones, roughly a sixth being singletons. The specimen was naive CD4+ T cells from blood. The receptors come from a woman in her late teens or twenties in good health.

This clone was detected a few times. The chain recombines TRBV10-2 with TRBJ1-5; no clear D. The germline V and J ends were trimmed by 3 bases and 4 bases, with 10 bases remaining between them. The germline V gene encodes CDR1 WSHSY and CDR2 SAAADI. The CDR3 totals 14 residues. CDR3: CASSDSQRNQPQHF. Written as DNA, the CDR3 is TGCGCCAGCAGTGACTCACAGAGGAATCAGCCCCAGCATTTT.

This chain uses TRBV25-1 with TRBJ2-5, with D tentatively TRBD2 (6 bases). Gene TRBJ2-7 matches the end of the DNA better, so the J call may be wrong. This CDR3 contains 15 residues. The germline V gene encodes CDR1 MGHDK and CDR2 SYGVNS. CDR3: CATPIGGAVSYEQYF. CDR3 nucleotides: TGTGCCACCCCAATCGGAGGGGCAGTATCCTACGAGCAGTACTTC.

This sequence joins TRBV28 and TRBJ2-1; no reliable D call. CDR3 length: 16 amino acids. Germline V CDR1 and CDR2: MDHEN, SYDVKM. Trimming cost V 7 bases and J 5 bases, with 21 bases left between them. CDR3 sequence reads: CASTPFGSGSHNEQFF. In DNA, the CDR3 is TGTGCCAGCACCCCTTTCGGATCCGGTTCCCACAATGAGCAGTTCTTC.

The sample holds a few counts of this clone. For the CDR3, the DNA is TGTGCCAGCAGTGACGTGGGGAACACAGATACGCAGTATTTT. It is translated as CASSDVGNTDTQYF. J is TRBJ2-3 and V is TRBV28; D remains unclear. Germline lookup yields CDR1 MDHEN and CDR2 SYDVKM. The CDR3 consists of 14 residues. V was pared by 5 bases and J by 2 bases, with 11 bases between.

This clone was counted only a few times. V gene TRBV7-9 combines with J gene TRBJ2-3; no clear D. Trimming pared 5 bases from V and 5 bases from J, leaving 14 bases between. Germline values: CDR1 SEHNR, CDR2 FQNEAQ (reference sequence). The CDR3 length is 14 residues. DNA of the CDR3: TGTGCCAGCAGCCGCGAGCAACCTAGAGATACGCAGTATTTT. It translates to CASSREQPRDTQYF.

The chain couples TRBV7-2 to TRBJ2-5, with TRBD2 identical over 10 bases. V dropped 2 bases and J dropped 1; count of bases not matched to a gene: 1. Germline V gene lookup returns CDR1 SGHTA and CDR2 FQGNSA. The CDR3 runs to 15 residues. CDR3 region: CASSLTSGIQETQYF. Here the CDR3 DNA reads TGTGCCAGCAGCTTAACTAGCGGGATCCAAGAGACCCAGTACTTC.